The clone carrying this T cell receptor (beta chain) occurred many times. Its antigen is unknown. The CDR3 has 14 amino acids. Looked up from germline, CDR1 is MDHEN and CDR2 is SYDVKM. Trimming stripped 3 bases from V and 9 bases from J, with 18 bases between. These data are taken from a study of regulatory T cells in long-lasting Graves disease. Libraries of TCR beta came from iRepertoire HTBI primers plus Arm-PCR of CDR3 regions. Original analysis: Samples revealed about 63 TRBV and 14 TRBJ segments. TCRdb re-called the multiplex PCR reads through MiXCR, storing one row per CDR3 protein. Clone size and V and J calls follow TCRdb, not the original study. This table holds approximately 380,000 distinct CDR3 sequences, roughly 20% found once. This sample's time point: persistent/refractory GD, antithyroid drugs over 5 years with positive TRAb. RNA isolated from PBMCs was used to make the TCR library. EDTA tubes received approximately 9 milliliters of collected peripheral blood.

Study outcomes and limitations: Among the persistent patients, thousands of public clonotypes were shared, more than the approximately 970 shared among new patients.

This TCR came from a female donor with Graves disease. V usage is TRBV28 and J usage is TRBJ2-7; D is possibly TRBD2 (5 bases). The sequences come from peripheral blood mononuclear cells (PBMCs), collected when the disease was refractory, from a patient treated with antithyroid drugs. The CDR3 loop is CASSLSTGGQGQYF. DNA of the CDR3: TGTGCCAGCAGTTTGTCGACCGGAGGCCAAGGGCAGTACTTC.